This T cell receptor (beta chain) was observed in a study of blood T cells in healthy people across ages. The authors ran a second PCR of 7 to 11 cycles using a sample-barcoded 5' primer and a J-beta primer mix. The authors tagged each cDNA molecule using a template-switch adaptor with 12 random nucleotides. A single record per CDR3 protein comes from TCRdb applying MiXCR to the 5' RACE reads. The repertoire holds about 780,000 distinct CDR3 sequences, with 62% as singletons. Points from the study as a whole: A roughly linear age-dependent decrease characterized TCR beta diversity per million T cells. Aged donors had fewer naive CD4+ cells and lower diversity than long-lived donors.

A word on this clonotype: Its antigen is still unknown. The junction departs from germline at one end; a sequencing error may be responsible.

This receptor was identified in a man aged 25-40 years in good health. Sequenced: blood.

In DNA form, the CDR3 reads TGCGCCAGCAGCCAAGAATATAGCGGGGGGGCGGGGTACGGGCAGTACTTC. This encodes CASSQEYSGGAGYGQYF. V is TRBV4-3 and J is TRBJ2-7; 11 nucleotides line up with TRBD2. The CDR3 loop spans 17 amino acids. CDR1 is LGHNA, CDR2 YSLEER, per germline.